This passage covers 23 T cell receptor beta chains from one sample sequenced in a study of early T cells in non-severe SARS-CoV-2 infection. TCRdb itself ran the 5' RACE reads through MiXCR, one entry per CDR3 protein. The sample comprises tens of thousands of distinct CDR3 sequences, roughly an eighth of which are singletons, and about 9.3% rests with the top ten. Sequenced material: whole blood, taken at baseline. The receptors were gathered from an adult who was a healthcare worker with PCR-confirmed SARS-CoV-2 infection or an uninfected control (not recorded which).

This clonotype was counted many times. The rearrangement uses TRBV28 and TRBJ2-3, with D possibly being TRBD1 (6 bases). In germline, CDR1 is MDHEN, CDR2 SYDVKM. The CDR3 is 12 residues long. V was trimmed by 3 bases and J by 10 bases, leaving 11 bases between them. The CDR3 here is CASSFGAGAQYF. CDR3 nucleotide sequence: TGTGCCAGCAGTTTCGGCGCAGGGGCGCAGTATTTT.

The CDR3 DNA sequence: TGTGCCAGCAGCTTAGGCCCCCGGACTAGTGCCACGCAGTATTTT. This translates into CASSLGPRTSATQYF. The chain couples TRBV7-2 to TRBJ2-3; 7 bases match TRBD2. Germline V CDR1 and CDR2: SGHTA, FQGNSA. V lost 1 base and J lost 9; bases outside the gene matches: 10. This CDR3 has 15 amino acids.

The sample holds many counts of this clonotype. V is TRBV11-1 and J is TRBJ2-7, with D possibly being TRBD2 (6 bases). This CDR3 is built from 18 residues. Between the trimmed V and J ends, which lost 3 bases and 6 bases, there was a span of 27 bases. CDR1 is SGHAT, CDR2 FQDESV, per germline (reference sequence). CDR3 DNA sequence: TGTGCCAGCAGCTTCAGACTTCCTTCCGCAGCGGCCGGGGGCGAGCAGTACTTC. This translates into CASSFRLPSAAAGGEQYF.

This clonotype was found a few times. This chain's CDR3 is CASSPGLAGGYEQYF. Written as DNA, the CDR3 is TGTGCCAGCAGTCCGGGACTAGCGGGGGGATACGAGCAGTACTTC. This chain connects TRBV7-6 to TRBJ2-7; 15 positions agree with TRBD2. Germline CDR1 and CDR2: SGHVS and FNYEAQ. The CDR3 extends over 15 amino acids. The J segment lost 4 bases and the V segment lost 6 bases, leaving 4 bases of the junction unmatched. Full variable domain (remainder filled in from reference TRBV7-6 and TRBJ2-7): GAGVSQSPRYKVTKRGQDVALRCDPISGHVSLYWYRQALGQGPEFLTYFNYEAQQDKSGLPNDRFSAERPEGSISTLTIQRTEQRDSAMYRCASSPGLAGGYEQYFGPGTRLTVT.

The CDR3 nucleotides read TGTGCCATCTCCAGGGGGACAGATACGCAGTATTTT. It is translated as CAISRGTDTQYF. The chain couples TRBV7-9 to TRBJ2-3; 7 positions agree with TRBD1. The V and J ends lost 10 bases and 3 bases, in that order; junction bases with no gene match: 4. Germline loops: CDR1 SEHNR, CDR2 FQNEAQ (reference sequence). This CDR3 spans 12 amino acids.

The chain has TRBV6-6 and TRBJ1-4, with D perhaps TRBD1 (5 bases). Germline assignment: CDR1 MNHNY and CDR2 SVGAGI (reference sequence). The CDR3 has 15 amino acids. Trimming removed 4 bases from V and 2 bases from J, with 11 bases in between. The CDR3 nucleotides read TGTGCCAGCAGTTGGCGGGGCCGGACTAATGAAAAACTGTTTTTT. Its translation is CASSWRGRTNEKLFF.

V and J are TRBV5-1 and TRBJ2-2, with D hard to call. The V and J ends lost 5 bases and 1 base respectively, with 3 bases between them. Germline assignment: CDR1 SGHRS and CDR2 YFSETQ. This CDR3 is built from 12 residues. CDR3 region: CASRENTGELFF. CDR3 coding DNA: TGCGCCAGCAGGGAGAACACCGGGGAGCTGTTTTTT.

This clonotype was observed a few times. V is TRBV5-1 and J is TRBJ2-7; TRBD2 matches at 8 bases. Looked up from germline, CDR1 is SGHRS and CDR2 is YFSETQ. The CDR3 runs 17 residues. V shed 5 bases and J 0 bases; nucleotides not matched to a gene: 13. CDR3 nucleotide sequence: TGCGCCAGCAGTCCCGGTCTTCGCGGGGGGTCCTCCTACGAGCAGTACTTC. This encodes CASSPGLRGGSSYEQYF.

The V gene is TRBV29-1, the J gene TRBJ2-3; 7 nucleotides align to TRBD2. The CDR3 runs to 15 residues. Germline V gene data show CDR1 as SQVTM and CDR2 as ANQGSEA. Trimming took 1 base from V and 0 from J; bases not matched to a gene: 4. The CDR3 loop is CSVEGARESTDTQYF. For the CDR3, the DNA is TGCAGCGTTGAAGGGGCGCGGGAGAGCACAGATACGCAGTATTTT.

This clonotype was picked up many times. The rearrangement uses TRBV20-1 and TRBJ1-2; D is perhaps TRBD1 (5 bases). The CDR3 is 13 residues long. The germline V gene has CDR1 DFQATT and CDR2 SNEGSKA (reference sequence). V gave up 5 bases and J gave up 4 bases, with 14 bases separating them. CDR3 coding DNA: TGCAGTGCTCCCCGGCAGGGTGCCTATGGCTACACCTTC. The encoded protein is CSAPRQGAYGYTF.

This clonotype has just a few counts. The gene calls are TRBV7-9 and TRBJ1-3, with no clear D. Germline assignment: CDR1 SEHNR and CDR2 FQNEAQ (reference sequence). V shed 5 bases and J shed 5 bases, with 10 bases lying between them. The CDR3 consists of 13 residues. Here the CDR3 reads CASSQNARNTIYF. For the CDR3, the DNA is TGTGCCAGCAGCCAAAACGCAAGAAACACCATATATTTT.

V usage is TRBV19 and J usage is TRBJ1-2; no clear D gene. With 7 bases removed from V and 2 bases from J, the gap between germline ends came to 11 bases. The CDR3 length is 13 residues. Germline lookup yields CDR1 LNHDA and CDR2 SQIVND (reference sequence). The CDR3 DNA reads TGTGCCAGTACCACAAATCTCAACTATGGCTACACCTTC. This codes for CASTTNLNYGYTF.

The chain combines TRBV6-1 with TRBJ2-7; the match to TRBD1 covers 7 bases. J gave up 4 bases and V 8 bases, and 11 bases lay outside the gene matches. Germline CDR1 is MNHNS and CDR2 is SASEGT. The CDR3 has 14 amino acids. The CDR3 region has the DNA TGTGCCAGCCCACGGGACAGTACCATGTACGAGCAGTACTTC. This sequence encodes CASPRDSTMYEQYF.

This chain links TRBV19 with TRBJ2-3, with TRBD2 identical over 10 bases. The CDR3 has 16 amino acids. The V gene's germline CDR1 is LNHDA and CDR2 SQIVND (reference sequence). The J segment lost 5 bases and the V segment lost 8 bases, leaving 13 bases of the junction unmatched. The CDR3 sequence is CASGTSGRAVIDTQYF. The CDR3 bases are TGTGCCAGTGGAACAAGCGGGAGGGCGGTAATAGATACGCAGTATTTT.

The V gene is TRBV2, the J gene TRBJ2-3; 8 bases match TRBD1. V lost 6 bases, J lost 0 bases, and 5 bases stayed unmatched. The CDR3 spans 15 residues. The germline CDR1 and CDR2 sequences are SNHLY and FYNNEI. The CDR3 protein is CASRRQGSSTDTQYF. Written as DNA, the CDR3 is TGTGCCAGCAGGAGACAGGGGTCGAGCACAGATACGCAGTATTTT.

This clonotype was counted only a few times. Compared with germline, one end of the junction differs, possibly owing to a read error. CDR3 in amino acids: CVSSRPGDKQYF. The CDR3, as DNA: TGTGTCAGCAGCAGACCAGGGGATAAGCAGTACTTC. The chain is built from TRBV5-4 and TRBJ2-7, with TRBD1 as a possible D gene (6 bases). Germline lookup yields CDR1 SGHNT and CDR2 YYREEE (reference sequence). This CDR3 has 12 amino acids.

This clonotype was detected a few times. The chain has TRBV29-1 and TRBJ2-7, with a weak D call TRBD2 (5 bases). The V gene lost 4 bases and the J gene lost 5 bases, with 12 bases spanning the gap. CDR1 and CDR2 from the germline V gene are SQVTM and ANQGSEA. The CDR3 has 12 amino acids. The chain's CDR3 is CSVGEGFDEQYF. The CDR3 nucleotides are TGCAGCGTTGGCGAGGGATTCGACGAGCAGTACTTC.

The chain is built from TRBV6-1 and TRBJ2-3; no clear D gene. The CDR3 length is 14 residues. The V gene lost 2 bases and the J gene lost 2 bases, with 8 bases spanning the gap. Per the germline V gene, CDR1 is MNHNS and CDR2 is SASEGT. This CDR3 is CASSEIQITDTQYF. CDR3 DNA sequence: TGTGCCAGCAGTGAAATACAGATCACAGATACGCAGTATTTT.

This clonotype was seen more than once but under ten times. J is TRBJ2-7 and V is TRBV9; D perhaps matches TRBD2 (5 bases). Germline V gene data show CDR1 as SGDLS and CDR2 as YYNGEE. CDR3 size: 13 residues. Deletions cut 4 bases from V and 3 bases from J, with 11 bases between. CDR3 loop: CASSSGLNYEQYF. CDR3 sequence (DNA): TGTGCCAGCAGCTCAGGACTCAACTACGAGCAGTACTTC.

This chain uses TRBV20-1 with TRBJ2-3; 12 bases map to TRBD2. The CDR3 extends over 17 amino acids. Germline lookup yields CDR1 DFQATT and CDR2 SNEGSKA (reference sequence). With 6 bases clipped from V and 2 bases from J, the junction kept 12 bases outside the gene matches. This chain's CDR3 is CSAIFSWTSGNTDTQYF. As DNA, the CDR3 is TGCAGTGCGATCTTTTCGTGGACTAGCGGGAACACAGATACGCAGTATTTT.

The chain joins TRBV28 to TRBJ1-2, with 8 bases lining up with TRBD1. This CDR3 region has 15 residues. Trimming took 8 bases from V and 0 from J; bases not matched to a gene: 8. Looked up from germline, CDR1 is MDHEN and CDR2 is SYDVKM. CDR3 in amino acids: CASLRTGHPNYGYTF. The CDR3 DNA follows: TGTGCCAGCCTCCGGACAGGGCACCCTAACTATGGCTACACCTTC.

V gene TRBV29-1 combines with J gene TRBJ2-7, with D possibly TRBD2 on 5 matching bases. The ends were cut back, 2 bases at V and 2 bases at J, with 10 bases in the middle. Germline V gene sequence: CDR1 SQVTM, CDR2 ANQGSEA. This CDR3 has 13 residues. CDR3 loop: CSVEPAGTYEQYF. The CDR3 bases are TGCAGCGTTGAACCCGCGGGTACCTACGAGCAGTACTTC.

This clonotype has a handful of counts. The J gene is TRBJ2-3, the V gene TRBV5-1; TRBD2 aligns across 8 bases. In germline, CDR1 is SGHRS, CDR2 YFSETQ. The CDR3 is 13 amino acids. V was clipped by 7 bases and J by 2 bases; unmatched bases: 3. The DNA of the CDR3 is TGCGCCAGCCGGGGGGGATACACAGATACGCAGTATTTT. It specifies CASRGGYTDTQYF. Looking up the rest from reference TRBV5-1 and TRBJ2-3 gives the full variable domain: KAGVTQTPRYLIKTRGQQVTLSCSPISGHRSVSWYQQTPGQGLQFLFEYFSETQRNKGNFPGRFSGRQFSNSRSEMNVSTLELGDSALYLCASRGGYTDTQYFGPGTRLTVL.